This T cell receptor beta chain was profiled in a study of cytomegalovirus exposure and HLA in healthy donors. Background on the study: The roughly 130 validation repertoires used the same platform as the approximately 670 first-cohort repertoires (as reported by a later analysis).

Findings and limits, study-wide: TCR beta chains numbering 150 to 200 were designated cytomegalovirus-associated. Subsequent analysis showed first-cohort TCR clusters tending to co-occur in 120 validation repertoires.

The CDR3 covers 12 residues. Germline-derived CDR1 and CDR2 are SGHNT and YENEEA. The V end was cut by 6 bases, the J end by 5 bases, with 11 bases between. Assay: immunoSEQ multiplex PCR; the TCRdb copy retains only in-frame clones and omits some. The sample lists over 150,000 clones; 70% to 90% were seen once. Points on this clone: Its specificity is unknown.

Sequenced input: PBMCs. The receptor was isolated from a human donor in good health. The genes are TRBV11-3 and TRBJ2-7, with D perhaps matching TRBD1 (6 bases). The CDR3 is CASSRDTHEQYF. Here the CDR3 DNA reads TGTGCCAGCAGTCGGGACACCCACGAGCAGTACTTC.